These 14 T cell receptor beta chains originate from one sample sequenced in a study of blood T cells in healthy people across ages. Primers used in a second PCR of about 6 to 11 cycles were a sample-barcoded 5' primer and a J-beta primer mix. TCRdb passed the 5' RACE reads through MiXCR, listing each CDR3 protein once. This table has 720,000 or so distinct CDR3 sequences, roughly 43% appearing once. Sequenced sample: blood. These receptors all stem from a man older than 75 in good health.

The V call is TRBV7-6, the J call TRBJ1-1; D gene ambiguous. From germline, CDR1 is SGHVS and CDR2 FNYEAQ. The CDR3 is made up of 14 amino acids. The germline V and J ends were trimmed by 2 bases and 0 bases, with 7 bases remaining between them. In nucleotides, the CDR3 is TGTGCCAGCAGCTTATCCCCGTTGAACACTGAAGCTTTCTTT. Translated: CASSLSPLNTEAFF. Supplemented by reference TRBV7-6 and TRBJ1-1, the full variable domain reads GAGVSQSPRYKVTKRGQDVALRCDPISGHVSLYWYRQALGQGPEFLTYFNYEAQQDKSGLPNDRFSAERPEGSISTLTIQRTEQRDSAMYRCASSLSPLNTEAFFGQGTRLTVV.

This clonotype appeared once. This chain joins TRBV6-5 and TRBJ2-5; perhaps TRBD1 as D (5 bases). This CDR3 is built from 14 residues. Germline V CDR1 and CDR2: MNHEY, SVGAGI. Trimming took 5 bases from V and 1 from J, leaving 11 bases between them. Here the CDR3 DNA reads TGTGCCAGCAGTGGGGTAGGGGTCCAAGAGACCCAGTACTTC. Translation gives CASSGVGVQETQYF.

There are many counts of this clonotype. Its ends do not fully match the called genes, so a read error is possible. The V gene is TRBV18, the J gene TRBJ2-5; weak D call: TRBD1 (6 bases). There are 13 residues in the CDR3. Germline CDR1 reads KGHSH; CDR2 reads LQKENI. In DNA form, the CDR3 reads TGCGCCAGCAGCCCGCAGGGGAAAGAGACCCAGTACTTC. Translated: CASSPQGKETQYF.

This rearrangement joins TRBV6-6 to TRBJ1-6; no clear D. Germline CDR1 is MNHNY and CDR2 is SVGAGI (reference sequence). V lost 7 bases and J lost 6, with 13 bases in between. The CDR3 is made up of 14 amino acids. The CDR3 region has the DNA TGTGCCAGCAAGATGGGAGGACCTAATTCACCCCTCCACTTT. It specifies CASKMGGPNSPLHF.

This clonotype was picked up a small number of times. This sequence joins TRBV10-3 and TRBJ2-7, with TRBD1 as a possible D gene (5 bases). V shed 2 bases and J shed 6 bases, with 5 bases lying between them. The CDR3 is 11 residues long. Germline loops: CDR1 ENHRY, CDR2 SYGVKD. CDR3 coding DNA: TGTGCCATCAGTGAGACAGGCGAGCAGTACTTC. Protein sequence: CAISETGEQYF.

The V call is TRBV12-5, the J call TRBJ1-6; tentatively, D is TRBD1 (5 bases). The CDR3 contains 13 residues. V lost 6 bases to trimming and J lost 8 bases, with 11 bases between them. The germline CDR1 and CDR2 sequences are LGHNT and FRNRAP. The CDR3: CASGARGDSPLHF. Written as DNA, the CDR3 is TGTGCTAGTGGCGCACGGGGGGATTCACCCCTCCACTTT.

This rearrangement joins TRBV7-2 to TRBJ2-4; D remains unclear. The DNA end is more similar to TRBJ2-7, so the J call may be wrong. Germline V gives CDR1 SGHTA, CDR2 FQGNSA. This CDR3 spans 15 amino acids. The CDR3 loop is CASKLERFSSYEQYF. The CDR3 coding sequence is TGTGCCAGCAAGCTAGAGCGCTTCAGCTCCTACGAGCAGTACTTC.

A note on this clonotype: A clone one base away is much larger, so this may be a read error. The chain recombines TRBV7-2 with TRBJ2-1; D call uncertain. The CDR3 has 15 amino acids. Germline lookup yields CDR1 SGHTA and CDR2 FQGNSA. The germline V and J ends were trimmed by 1 base and 5 bases, with 12 bases remaining between them. The CDR3 loop is CASSLVPRTHNEQFF. The CDR3 coding sequence is TGTGCCAGCAGCTTAGTCCCACGGACCCACAATGAGCAGTTCTTC.

Worth noting for this clonotype: This may stem from a read error, because a much larger clone lies one nucleotide away. The chain recombines TRBV28 with TRBJ2-4; 8 nucleotides line up with TRBD2. Judging by the DNA end, TRBJ2-7 fits better; the J call may be wrong. Germline V gene data show CDR1 as MDHEN and CDR2 as SYDVKM. CDR3 length: 15 amino acids. CDR3: CAGRLPSGSSYEQYF. The CDR3 nucleotides read TGTGCCGGCCGCCTCCCGAGCGGGAGCTCCTACGAGCAGTACTTC.

With respect to this clonotype: Just one base apart from a much larger clone, this may be a read error. This chain uses TRBV7-3 with TRBJ2-3, with D perhaps given as TRBD1 or TRBD2 (5 bases each). This CDR3 has 14 amino acids. Looked up from germline, CDR1 is SGHTA and CDR2 is FQGTGA. CDR3 loop: CASSLRQGADTQSF. DNA of the CDR3: TGTGCCAGCAGCTTACGGCAGGGAGCAGATACGCAGTCTTTT. Together with reference TRBV7-3 and TRBJ2-3, the CDR3 gives the full variable domain: GAGVSQTPSNKVTEKGKYVELRCDPISGHTALYWYRQSLGQGPEFLIYFQGTGAADDSGLPNDRFFAVRPEGSVSTLKIQRTERGDSAVYLCASSLRQGADTQSFGPGTRLTVL.

This chain uses TRBV6-1 with TRBJ2-7, with D possibly TRBD2 on 6 matching bases. The end of the DNA aligns better with TRBJ2-5, so the J call may be wrong. The CDR3 runs 12 residues. The germline gives CDR1 MNHNS, CDR2 SASEGT. The CDR3 sequence is CAYGTQQETQYF. For the CDR3, the DNA is TGTGCCTACGGGACTCAGCAAGAGACCCAGTACTTC.

The chain has TRBV3-1 and TRBJ2-2; 10 bases map to TRBD2. The CDR3 consists of 17 residues. Germline CDR1 is LGHDT and CDR2 is YNNKEL (reference sequence). V shed 4 bases and J 3 bases; nucleotides not matched to a gene: 8. This chain's CDR3 is CASSLRTSGDYTGELFF. In DNA, the CDR3 is TGTGCCAGCAGCCTGAGGACTAGCGGAGACTACACCGGGGAGCTGTTTTTT.

This clonotype was counted only a few times. The chain links TRBV28 to TRBJ1-4; TRBD1 is a possible D gene (6 bases). Trimming removed 4 bases from V and 7 bases from J, with 22 bases in between. Germline values: CDR1 MDHEN, CDR2 SYDVKM. This CDR3 comprises 17 residues. The CDR3 loop is CASSSQSRTVEIEKLFF. The DNA for the CDR3 is TGTGCCAGCAGTTCCCAATCCAGGACAGTCGAGATTGAAAAACTGTTTTTT.

The rearrangement links TRBV6-1 to TRBJ1-5; D not certain. The CDR3 length is 15 residues. V was pared by 2 bases and J by 4 bases, with 12 bases between. Germline V gene data show CDR1 as MNHNS and CDR2 as SASEGT. The CDR3 spells CASSESRGKNQPQHF. The CDR3 DNA reads as TGTGCCAGCAGTGAATCCCGCGGGAAAAATCAGCCCCAGCATTTT.